This T cell receptor (beta chain) was recovered during a study of response to subunit inactivated influenza vaccine. This clonotype turned up a few times. Its antigen is not identified. Findings of the study overall: Every seasonal influenza vaccination brings in few new T cells, the authors suggested.

Germline loops: CDR1 SGHDT, CDR2 YYEEEE. V gave up 0 bases and J gave up 5 bases, with 20 bases separating them. This CDR3 is 18 amino acids long. TCRdb used MiXCR to reprocess the RT-PCR reads, holding one entry per CDR3 protein. This sample yields a few hundred thousand distinct CDR3 sequences, of which around 15% are seen a single time; more than 9.5% belongs to the top ten. This receptor was identified in a man aged 50 or older who received an inactivated influenza vaccine. The sample in question was PBMCs from blood, obtained roughly 12 days after vaccination. The chain links TRBV5-6 to TRBJ2-2, with D maybe TRBD1 (6 bases). The CDR3 bases are TGTGCCAGCAGCTTGGGGATGCATTTCCAGCAGGGGACCGGGGAGCTGTTTTTT. Translated, it gives CASSLGMHFQQGTGELFF.